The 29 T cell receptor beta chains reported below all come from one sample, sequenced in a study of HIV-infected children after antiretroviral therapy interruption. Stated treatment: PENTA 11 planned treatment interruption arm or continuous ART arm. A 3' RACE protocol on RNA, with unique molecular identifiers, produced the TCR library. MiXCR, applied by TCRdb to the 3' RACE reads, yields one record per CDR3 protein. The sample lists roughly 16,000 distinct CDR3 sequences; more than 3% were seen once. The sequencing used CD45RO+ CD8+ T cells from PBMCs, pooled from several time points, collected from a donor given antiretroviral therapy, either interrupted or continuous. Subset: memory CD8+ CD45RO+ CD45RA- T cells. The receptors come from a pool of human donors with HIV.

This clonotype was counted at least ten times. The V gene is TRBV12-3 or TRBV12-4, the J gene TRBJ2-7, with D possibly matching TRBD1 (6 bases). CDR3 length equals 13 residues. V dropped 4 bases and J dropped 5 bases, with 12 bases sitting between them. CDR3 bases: TGTGCCAGCAGTTCCCTTGGACAGAACGAGCAGTACTTC. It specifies CASSSLGQNEQYF.

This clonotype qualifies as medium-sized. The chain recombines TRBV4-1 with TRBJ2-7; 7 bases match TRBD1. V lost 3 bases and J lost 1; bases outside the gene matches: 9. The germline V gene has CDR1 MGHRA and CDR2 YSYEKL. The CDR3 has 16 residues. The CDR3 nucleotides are TGCGCCAGCAGCCAGGACCACGGACAGGCGTCCTACGAGCAGTACTTC. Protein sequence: CASSQDHGQASYEQYF.

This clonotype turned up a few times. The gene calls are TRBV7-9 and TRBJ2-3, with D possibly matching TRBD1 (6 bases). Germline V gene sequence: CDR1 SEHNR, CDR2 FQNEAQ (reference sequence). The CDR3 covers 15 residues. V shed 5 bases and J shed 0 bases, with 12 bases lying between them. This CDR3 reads CASSDTGSSTDTQYF. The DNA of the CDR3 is TGTGCCAGCAGCGATACAGGGTCCAGCACAGATACGCAGTATTTT.

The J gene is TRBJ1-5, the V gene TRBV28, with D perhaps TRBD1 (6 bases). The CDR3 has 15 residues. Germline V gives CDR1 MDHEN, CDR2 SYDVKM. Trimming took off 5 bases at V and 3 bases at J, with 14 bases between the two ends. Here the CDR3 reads CASSPGGDNNQPQHF. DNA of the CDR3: TGTGCCAGCAGTCCCGGGGGGGACAACAATCAGCCCCAGCATTTT.

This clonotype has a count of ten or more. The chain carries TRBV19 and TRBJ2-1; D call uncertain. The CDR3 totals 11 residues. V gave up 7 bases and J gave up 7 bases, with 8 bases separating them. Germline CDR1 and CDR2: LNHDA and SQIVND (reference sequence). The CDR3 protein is CASKWGNEQFF. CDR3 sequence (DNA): TGTGCCAGTAAGTGGGGAAATGAGCAGTTCTTC.

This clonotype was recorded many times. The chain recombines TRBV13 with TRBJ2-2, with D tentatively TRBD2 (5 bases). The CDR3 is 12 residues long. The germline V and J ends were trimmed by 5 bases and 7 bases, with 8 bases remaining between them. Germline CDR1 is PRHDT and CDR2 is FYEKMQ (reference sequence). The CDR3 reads CASSVEGGELFF. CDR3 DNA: TGTGCCAGCAGCGTCGAGGGCGGGGAGCTGTTTTTT. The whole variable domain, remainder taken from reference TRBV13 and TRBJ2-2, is AAGVIQSPRHLIKEKRETATLKCYPIPRHDTVYWYQQGPGQDPQFLISFYEKMQSDKGSIPDRFSAQQFSDYHSELNMSSLELGDSALYFCASSVEGGELFFGEGSRLTVL.

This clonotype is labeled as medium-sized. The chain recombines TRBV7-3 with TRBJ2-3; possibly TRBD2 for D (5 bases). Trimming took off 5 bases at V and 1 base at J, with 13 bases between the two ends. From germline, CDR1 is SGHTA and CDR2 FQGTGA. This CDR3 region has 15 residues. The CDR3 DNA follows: TGTGCCAGCAGCGCATCGGGATTCCGCACAGATACGCAGTATTTT. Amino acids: CASSASGFRTDTQYF. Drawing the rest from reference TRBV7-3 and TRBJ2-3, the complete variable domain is GAGVSQTPSNKVTEKGKYVELRCDPISGHTALYWYRQSLGQGPEFLIYFQGTGAADDSGLPNDRFFAVRPEGSVSTLKIQRTERGDSAVYLCASSASGFRTDTQYFGPGTRLTVL.

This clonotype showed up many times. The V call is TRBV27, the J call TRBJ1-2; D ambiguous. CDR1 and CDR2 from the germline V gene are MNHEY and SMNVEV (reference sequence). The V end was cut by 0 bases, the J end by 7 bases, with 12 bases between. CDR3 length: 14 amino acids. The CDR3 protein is CASSLSGVVSGYTF. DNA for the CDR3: TGTGCCAGCAGTTTATCGGGAGTCGTTAGTGGCTACACCTTC.

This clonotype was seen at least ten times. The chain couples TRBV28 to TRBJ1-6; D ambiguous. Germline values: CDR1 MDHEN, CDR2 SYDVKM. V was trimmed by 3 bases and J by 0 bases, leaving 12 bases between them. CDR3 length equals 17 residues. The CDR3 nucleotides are TGTGCCAGCAGTTTGGGCGATGAGAGCTCCTATAATTCACCCCTCCACTTT. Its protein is CASSLGDESSYNSPLHF.

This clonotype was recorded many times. CDR3 amino acids: CASNLRGQGSPSDTQYF. The CDR3 DNA reads TGCGCCAGCAACCTTCGAGGACAGGGCTCACCATCAGATACGCAGTATTTT. The V call is TRBV5-1, the J call TRBJ2-3; 8 bases map to TRBD1. The CDR3 sequence is 17 residues long. J lost 4 bases, V lost 6 bases, and 16 bases had no gene match. CDR1 is SGHRS and CDR2 is YFSETQ in the germline V gene.

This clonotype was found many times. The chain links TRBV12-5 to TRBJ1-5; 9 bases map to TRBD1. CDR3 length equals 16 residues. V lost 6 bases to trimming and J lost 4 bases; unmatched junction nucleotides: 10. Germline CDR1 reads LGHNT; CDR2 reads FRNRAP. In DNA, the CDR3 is TGTGCTAGTGGCAATCTTCCGGGACAGGGTAATCAGCCCCAGCATTTT. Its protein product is CASGNLPGQGNQPQHF.

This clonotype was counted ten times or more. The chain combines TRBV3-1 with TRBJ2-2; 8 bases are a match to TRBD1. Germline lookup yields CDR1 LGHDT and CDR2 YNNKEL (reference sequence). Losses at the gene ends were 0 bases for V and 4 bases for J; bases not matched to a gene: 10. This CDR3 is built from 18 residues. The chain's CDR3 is CASSQETVGQGVTGELFF. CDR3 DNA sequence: TGTGCCAGCAGCCAAGAGACGGTCGGACAGGGTGTCACCGGGGAGCTGTTTTTT.

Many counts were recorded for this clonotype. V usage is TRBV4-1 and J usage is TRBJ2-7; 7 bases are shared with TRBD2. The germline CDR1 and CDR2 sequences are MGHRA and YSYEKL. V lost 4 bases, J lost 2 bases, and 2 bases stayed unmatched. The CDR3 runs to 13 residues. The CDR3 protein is CASSRAGAYEQYF. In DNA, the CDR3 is TGCGCCAGCAGCCGGGCGGGGGCCTACGAGCAGTACTTC.

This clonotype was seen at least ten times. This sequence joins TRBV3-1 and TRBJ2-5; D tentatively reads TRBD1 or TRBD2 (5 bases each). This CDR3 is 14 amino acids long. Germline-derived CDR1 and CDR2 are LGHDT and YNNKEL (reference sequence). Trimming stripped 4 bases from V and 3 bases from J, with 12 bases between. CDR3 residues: CASSRDAAEETQYF. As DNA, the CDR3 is TGTGCCAGCAGCCGGGACGCGGCCGAAGAGACCCAGTACTTC.

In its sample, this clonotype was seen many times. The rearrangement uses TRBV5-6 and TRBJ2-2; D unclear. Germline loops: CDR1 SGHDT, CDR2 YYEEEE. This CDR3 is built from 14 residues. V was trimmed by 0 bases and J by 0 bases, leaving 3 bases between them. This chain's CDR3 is CASSLVANTGELFF. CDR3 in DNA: TGTGCCAGCAGCTTGGTGGCGAACACCGGGGAGCTGTTTTTT.

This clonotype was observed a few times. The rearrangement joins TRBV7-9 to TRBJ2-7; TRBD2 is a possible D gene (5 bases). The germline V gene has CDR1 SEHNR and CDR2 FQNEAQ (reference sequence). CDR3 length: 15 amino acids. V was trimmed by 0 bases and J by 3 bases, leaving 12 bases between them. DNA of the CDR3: TGTGCCAGCAGCTTAGCAGAGGGCTACTTCTACGAGCAGTACTTC. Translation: CASSLAEGYFYEQYF.

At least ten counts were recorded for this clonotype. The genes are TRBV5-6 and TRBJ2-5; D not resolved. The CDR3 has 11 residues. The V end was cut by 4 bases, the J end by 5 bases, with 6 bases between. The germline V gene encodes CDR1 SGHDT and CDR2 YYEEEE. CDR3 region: CASSVSETQYF. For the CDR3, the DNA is TGTGCCAGCAGCGTCAGCGAGACCCAGTACTTC. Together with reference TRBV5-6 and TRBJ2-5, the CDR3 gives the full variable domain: DAGVTQSPTHLIKTRGQQVTLRCSPKSGHDTVSWYQQALGQGPQFIFQYYEEEERQRGNFPDRFSGHQFPNYSSELNVNALLLGDSALYLCASSVSETQYFGPGTRLLVL.

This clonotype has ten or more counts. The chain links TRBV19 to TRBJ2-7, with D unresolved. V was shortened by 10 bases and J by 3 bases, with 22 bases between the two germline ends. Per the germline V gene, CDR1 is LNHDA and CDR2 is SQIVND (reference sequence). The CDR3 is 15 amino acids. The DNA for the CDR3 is TGTGCCACCAACCCGGCGACTTTTAAACGCTACGAGCAGTACTTC. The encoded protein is CATNPATFKRYEQYF.

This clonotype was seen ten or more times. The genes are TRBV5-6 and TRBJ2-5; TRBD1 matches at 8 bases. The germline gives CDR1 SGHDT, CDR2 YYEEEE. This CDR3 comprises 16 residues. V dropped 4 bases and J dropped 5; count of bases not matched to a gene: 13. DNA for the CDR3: TGTGCCAGCAGCCCCCGCTGGACAGGGCCCTCCGAGACCCAGTACTTC. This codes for CASSPRWTGPSETQYF.

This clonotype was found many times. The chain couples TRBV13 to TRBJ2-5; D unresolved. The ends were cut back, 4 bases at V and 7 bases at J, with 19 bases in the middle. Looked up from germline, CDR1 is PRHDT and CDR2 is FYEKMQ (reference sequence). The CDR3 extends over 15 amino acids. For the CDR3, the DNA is TGTGCCAGCAGCTCCGCCCTCGACGGACCGCGGACCCAGTACTTC. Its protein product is CASSSALDGPRTQYF.

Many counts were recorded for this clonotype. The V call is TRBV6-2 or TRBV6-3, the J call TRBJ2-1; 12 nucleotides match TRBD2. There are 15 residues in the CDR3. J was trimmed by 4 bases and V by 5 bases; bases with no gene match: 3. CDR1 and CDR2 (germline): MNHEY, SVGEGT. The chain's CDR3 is CASSQTSGGYNEQFF. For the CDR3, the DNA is TGTGCCAGCAGTCAGACTAGCGGGGGATACAATGAGCAGTTCTTC.

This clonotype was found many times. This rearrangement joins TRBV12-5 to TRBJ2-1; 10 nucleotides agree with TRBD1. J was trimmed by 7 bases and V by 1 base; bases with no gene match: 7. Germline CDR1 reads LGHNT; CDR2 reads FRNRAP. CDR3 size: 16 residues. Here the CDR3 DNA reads TGTGCTAGTGGTTTGGGGCGACAGGGGGCACCGAATGAGCAGTTCTTC. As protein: CASGLGRQGAPNEQFF.

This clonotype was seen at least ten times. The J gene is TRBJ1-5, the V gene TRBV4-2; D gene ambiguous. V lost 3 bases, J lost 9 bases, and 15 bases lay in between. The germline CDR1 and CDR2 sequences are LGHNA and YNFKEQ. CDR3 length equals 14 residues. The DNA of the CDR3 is TGTGCCAGCAGCCAGACCGGGGAAGAGTGGCCCCAGCATTTT. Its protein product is CASSQTGEEWPQHF.

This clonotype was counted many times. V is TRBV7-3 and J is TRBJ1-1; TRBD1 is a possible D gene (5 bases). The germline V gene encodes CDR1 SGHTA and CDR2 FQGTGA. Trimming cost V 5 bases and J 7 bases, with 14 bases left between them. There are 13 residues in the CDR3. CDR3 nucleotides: TGTGCCAGCAGCCTTGGTATGGGGGGTGAAGCTTTCTTT. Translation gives CASSLGMGGEAFF. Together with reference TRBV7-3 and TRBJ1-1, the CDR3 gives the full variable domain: GAGVSQTPSNKVTEKGKYVELRCDPISGHTALYWYRQSLGQGPEFLIYFQGTGAADDSGLPNDRFFAVRPEGSVSTLKIQRTERGDSAVYLCASSLGMGGEAFFGQGTRLTVV.

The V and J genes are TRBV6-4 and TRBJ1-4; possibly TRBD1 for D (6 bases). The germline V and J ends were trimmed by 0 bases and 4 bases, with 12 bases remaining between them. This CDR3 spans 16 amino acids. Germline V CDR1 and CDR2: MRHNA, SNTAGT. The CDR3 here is CASSDSTGQINEKLFF. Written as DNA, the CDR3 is TGTGCCAGCAGTGACTCCACGGGACAAATTAATGAAAAACTGTTTTTT.

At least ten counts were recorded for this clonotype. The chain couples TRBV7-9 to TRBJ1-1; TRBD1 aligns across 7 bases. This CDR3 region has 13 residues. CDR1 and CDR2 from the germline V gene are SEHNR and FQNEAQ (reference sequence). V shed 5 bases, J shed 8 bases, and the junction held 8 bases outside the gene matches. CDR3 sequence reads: CASSEGTEPEAFF. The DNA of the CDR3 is TGTGCCAGCAGCGAAGGGACAGAACCAGAAGCTTTCTTT.

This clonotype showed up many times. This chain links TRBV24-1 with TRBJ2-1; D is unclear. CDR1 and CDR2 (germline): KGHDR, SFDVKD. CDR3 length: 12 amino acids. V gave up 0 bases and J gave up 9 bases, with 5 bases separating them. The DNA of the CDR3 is TGTGCCACCAGTGATTTGCAAGCTGAGCAGTTCTTC. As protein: CATSDLQAEQFF.

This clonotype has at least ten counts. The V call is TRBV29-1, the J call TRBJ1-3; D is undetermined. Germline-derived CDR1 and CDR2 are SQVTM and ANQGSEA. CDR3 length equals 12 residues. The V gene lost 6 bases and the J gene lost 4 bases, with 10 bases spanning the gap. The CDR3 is CSVPWTGNTIYF. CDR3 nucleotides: TGCAGCGTCCCGTGGACGGGAAACACCATATATTTT.

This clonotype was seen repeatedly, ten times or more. CDR3 protein: CASSLWAVNQPQHF. The CDR3 DNA reads as TGTGCCAGCAGTTTATGGGCAGTAAATCAGCCCCAGCATTTT. V usage is TRBV12-3 or TRBV12-4 and J usage is TRBJ1-5; D call uncertain. The germline V and J ends were trimmed by 2 bases and 4 bases, with 9 bases remaining between them. The CDR3 extends over 14 amino acids.